This TCR beta chain was found in a study of T cell responses to AZD1222 COVID-19 vaccine. The CDR3 contains 15 residues. Germline assignment: CDR1 SGHKS and CDR2 YYEKEE (reference sequence). The ends were cut back, 1 base at V and 6 bases at J, with 15 bases in the middle. Comments on this clone: Its antigen is currently unknown.

Whole-study results and caveats: Possibly, clonal diversity was underestimated; donors were largely white British and included more females. Among AZD1222 vaccinees, only six were seropositive at baseline.

Assay used: immunoSEQ multiplex PCR; TCRdb lists only in-frame clones, some missing. This sample has about 100,000 clones, with about 89% found just once. Sequencing was performed on peripheral blood, taken on day 0 of MenACWY control vaccination. This TCR was recovered from an adult in good health. V is TRBV5-5 and J is TRBJ2-3; TRBD1 might be the D (5 bases). CDR3 loop: CASSLTGYLGDTQYF. The CDR3 bases are TGTGCCAGCAGCTTGACAGGATACCTAGGGGATACGCAGTATTTT.